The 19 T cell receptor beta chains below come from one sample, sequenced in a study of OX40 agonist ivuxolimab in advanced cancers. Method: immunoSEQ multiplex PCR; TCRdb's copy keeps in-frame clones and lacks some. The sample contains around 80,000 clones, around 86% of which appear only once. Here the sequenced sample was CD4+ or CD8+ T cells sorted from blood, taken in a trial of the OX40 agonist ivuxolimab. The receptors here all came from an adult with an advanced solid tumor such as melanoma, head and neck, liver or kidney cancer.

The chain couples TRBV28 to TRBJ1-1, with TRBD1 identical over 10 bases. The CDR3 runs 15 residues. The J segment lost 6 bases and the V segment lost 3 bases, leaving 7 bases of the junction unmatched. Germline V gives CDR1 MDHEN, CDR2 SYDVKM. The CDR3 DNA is TGTGCCAGCAGTTTGTTTGGACAGGGGGTACCTGAAGCTTTCTTT. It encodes CASSLFGQGVPEAFF.

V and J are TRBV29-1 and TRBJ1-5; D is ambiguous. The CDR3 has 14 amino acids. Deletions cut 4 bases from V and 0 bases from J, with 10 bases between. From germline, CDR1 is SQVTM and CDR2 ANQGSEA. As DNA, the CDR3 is TGCAGCGTTGCCGAGGTGGGTAGCAATCAGCCCCAGCATTTT. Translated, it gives CSVAEVGSNQPQHF.

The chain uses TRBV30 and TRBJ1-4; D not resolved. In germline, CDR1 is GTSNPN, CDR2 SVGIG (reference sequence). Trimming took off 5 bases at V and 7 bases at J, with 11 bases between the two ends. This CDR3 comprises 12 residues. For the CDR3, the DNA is TGTGCCTGGTCCCGGTTGAGTGAAAAACTGTTTTTT. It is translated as CAWSRLSEKLFF.

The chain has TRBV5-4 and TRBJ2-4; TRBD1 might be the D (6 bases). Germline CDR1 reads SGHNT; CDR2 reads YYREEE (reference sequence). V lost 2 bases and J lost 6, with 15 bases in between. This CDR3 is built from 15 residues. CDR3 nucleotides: TGTGCCAGCAGCTTTACTACAGGGTCCGTAAACATTCAGTACTTC. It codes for CASSFTTGSVNIQYF. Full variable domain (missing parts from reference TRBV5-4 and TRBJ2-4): ETGVTQSPTHLIKTRGQQVTLRCSSQSGHNTVSWYQQALGQGPQFIFQYYREEENGRGNFPPRFSGLQFPNYSSELNVNALELDDSALYLCASSFTTGSVNIQYFGAGTRLSVL.

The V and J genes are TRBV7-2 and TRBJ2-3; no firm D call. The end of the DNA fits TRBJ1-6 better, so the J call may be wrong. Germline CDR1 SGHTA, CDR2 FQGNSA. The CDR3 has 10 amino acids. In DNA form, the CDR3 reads TGTGCCAGCAGCTTAGAAGTTCTCCACTTT. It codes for CASSLEVLHF.

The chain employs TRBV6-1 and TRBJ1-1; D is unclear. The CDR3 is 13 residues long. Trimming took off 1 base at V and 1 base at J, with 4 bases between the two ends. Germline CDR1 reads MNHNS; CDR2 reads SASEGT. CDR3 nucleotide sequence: TGTGCCAGCAGTGAAGTTTGGAACACTGAAGCTTTCTTT. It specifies CASSEVWNTEAFF.

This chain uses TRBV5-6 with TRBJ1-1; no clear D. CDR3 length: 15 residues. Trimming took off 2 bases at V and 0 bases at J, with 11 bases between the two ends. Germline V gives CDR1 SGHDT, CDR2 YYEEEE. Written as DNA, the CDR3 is TGTGCCAGCAGCTTTTTTAACGACCTGAACACTGAAGCTTTCTTT. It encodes CASSFFNDLNTEAFF.

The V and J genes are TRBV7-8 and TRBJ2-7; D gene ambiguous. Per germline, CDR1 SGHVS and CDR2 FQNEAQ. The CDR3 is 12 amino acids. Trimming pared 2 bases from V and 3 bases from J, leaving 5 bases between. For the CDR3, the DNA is TGTGCCAGCAGCTTAAATGGCTACGAGCAGTACTTC. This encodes CASSLNGYEQYF.

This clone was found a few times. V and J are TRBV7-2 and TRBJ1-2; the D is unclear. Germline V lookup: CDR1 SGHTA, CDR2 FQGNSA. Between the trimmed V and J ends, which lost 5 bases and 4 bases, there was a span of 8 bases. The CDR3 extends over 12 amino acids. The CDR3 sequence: CASSPGRYGYTF. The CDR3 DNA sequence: TGTGCCAGCAGCCCCGGACGCTATGGCTACACCTTC.

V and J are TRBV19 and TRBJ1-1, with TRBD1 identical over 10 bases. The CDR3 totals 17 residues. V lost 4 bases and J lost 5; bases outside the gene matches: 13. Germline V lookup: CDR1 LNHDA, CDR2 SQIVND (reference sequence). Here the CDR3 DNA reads TGTGCCAGTAGTAGGGCGACAGGGGGCGTCCGAGGGACTGAAGCTTTCTTT. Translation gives CASSRATGGVRGTEAFF.

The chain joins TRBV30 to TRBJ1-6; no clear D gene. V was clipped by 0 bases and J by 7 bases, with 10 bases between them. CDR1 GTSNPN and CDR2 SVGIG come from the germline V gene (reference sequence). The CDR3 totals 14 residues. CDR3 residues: CAWSVLPGNSPLHF. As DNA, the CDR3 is TGTGCCTGGAGTGTACTCCCCGGGAATTCACCCCTCCACTTT.

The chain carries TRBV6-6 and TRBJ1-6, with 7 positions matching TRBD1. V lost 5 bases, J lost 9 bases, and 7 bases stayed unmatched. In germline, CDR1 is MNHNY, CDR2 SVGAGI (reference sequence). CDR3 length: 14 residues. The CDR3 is CASSNDRAGSPLHF. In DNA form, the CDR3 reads TGTGCCAGCAGTAATGACAGGGCTGGTTCACCCCTCCACTTT.

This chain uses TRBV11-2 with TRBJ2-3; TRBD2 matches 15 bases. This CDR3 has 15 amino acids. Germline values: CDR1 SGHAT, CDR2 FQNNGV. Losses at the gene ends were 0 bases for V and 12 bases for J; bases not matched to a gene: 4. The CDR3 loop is CASSLDGTSGRRQYF. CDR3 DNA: TGTGCCAGCAGCTTAGACGGGACTAGCGGGAGGAGACAGTATTTT.

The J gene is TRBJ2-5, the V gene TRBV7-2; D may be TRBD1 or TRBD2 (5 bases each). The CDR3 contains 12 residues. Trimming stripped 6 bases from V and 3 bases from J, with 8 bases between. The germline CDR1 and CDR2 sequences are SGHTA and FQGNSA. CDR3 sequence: CASRGTKETQYF. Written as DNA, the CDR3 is TGTGCCAGCAGGGGGACGAAAGAGACCCAGTACTTC.

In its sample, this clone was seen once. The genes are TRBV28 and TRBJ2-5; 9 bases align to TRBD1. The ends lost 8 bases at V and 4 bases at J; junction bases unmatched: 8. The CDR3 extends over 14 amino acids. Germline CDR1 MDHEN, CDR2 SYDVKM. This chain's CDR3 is CASGTGIPPETQYF. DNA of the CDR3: TGTGCCAGCGGGACAGGGATCCCCCCAGAGACCCAGTACTTC.

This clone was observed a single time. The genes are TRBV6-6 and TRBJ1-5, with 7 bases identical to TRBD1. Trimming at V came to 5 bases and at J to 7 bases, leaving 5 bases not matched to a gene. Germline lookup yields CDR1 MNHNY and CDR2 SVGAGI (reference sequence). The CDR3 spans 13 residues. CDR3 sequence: CASSPRDRQPQHF. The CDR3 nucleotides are TGTGCCAGCAGTCCCCGGGACAGACAGCCCCAGCATTTT.

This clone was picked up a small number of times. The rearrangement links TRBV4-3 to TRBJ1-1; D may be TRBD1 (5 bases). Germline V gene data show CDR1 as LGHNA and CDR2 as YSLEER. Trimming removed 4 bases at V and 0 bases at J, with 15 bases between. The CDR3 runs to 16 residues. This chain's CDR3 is CASSLIQGMVNTEAFF. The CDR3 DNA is TGCGCCAGCAGCCTTATTCAGGGTATGGTGAACACTGAAGCTTTCTTT.

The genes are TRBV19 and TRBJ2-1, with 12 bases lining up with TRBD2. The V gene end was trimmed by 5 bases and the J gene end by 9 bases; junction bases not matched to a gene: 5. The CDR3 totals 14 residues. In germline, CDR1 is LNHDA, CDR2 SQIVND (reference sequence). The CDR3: CASSASGRGGEQFF. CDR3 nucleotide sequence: TGTGCCAGTAGTGCTAGCGGGAGGGGGGGTGAGCAGTTCTTC.

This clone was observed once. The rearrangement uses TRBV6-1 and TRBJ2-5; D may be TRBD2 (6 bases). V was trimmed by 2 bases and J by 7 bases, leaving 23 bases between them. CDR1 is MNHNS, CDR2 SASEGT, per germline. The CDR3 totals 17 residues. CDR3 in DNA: TGTGCCAGCAGTGAAATGGGGGGAGCCTCCACCGGGAGGACCCAGTACTTC. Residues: CASSEMGGASTGRTQYF.